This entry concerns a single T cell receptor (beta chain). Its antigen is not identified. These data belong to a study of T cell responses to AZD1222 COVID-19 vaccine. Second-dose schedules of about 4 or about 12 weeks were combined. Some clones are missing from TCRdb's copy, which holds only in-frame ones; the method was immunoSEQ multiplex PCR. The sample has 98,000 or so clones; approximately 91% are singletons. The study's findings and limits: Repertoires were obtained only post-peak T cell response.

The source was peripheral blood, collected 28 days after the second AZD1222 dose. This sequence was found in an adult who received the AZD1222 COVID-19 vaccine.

CDR3 sequence reads: CASSSGLAAVSTDTQYF. DNA for the CDR3: TGCGCCAGCAGTTCGGGACTAGCGGCTGTCAGCACAGATACGCAGTATTTT. This sequence joins TRBV5-1 and TRBJ2-3, with TRBD2 identical over 11 bases. With V trimmed by 5 bases and J by 0 bases, 8 bases remained unmatched. The CDR3 has 17 amino acids. Germline CDR1 is SGHRS and CDR2 is YFSETQ.